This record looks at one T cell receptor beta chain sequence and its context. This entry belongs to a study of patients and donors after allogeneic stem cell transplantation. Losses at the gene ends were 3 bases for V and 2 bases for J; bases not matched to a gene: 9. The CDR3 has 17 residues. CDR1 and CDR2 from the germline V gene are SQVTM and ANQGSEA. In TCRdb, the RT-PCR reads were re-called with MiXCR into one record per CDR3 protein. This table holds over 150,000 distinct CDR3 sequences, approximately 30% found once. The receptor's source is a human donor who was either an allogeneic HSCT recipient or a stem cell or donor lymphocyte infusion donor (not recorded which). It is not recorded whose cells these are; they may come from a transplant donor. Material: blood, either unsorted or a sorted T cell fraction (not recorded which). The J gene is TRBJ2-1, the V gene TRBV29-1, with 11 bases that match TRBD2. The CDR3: CSVEGLAGGPTYNEQFF. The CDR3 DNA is TGCAGCGTTGAGGGGCTAGCGGGAGGCCCGACCTACAATGAGCAGTTCTTC.